One sample yielded the 24 T cell receptor beta chains listed below, sequenced in a study of identical twins. MiXCR, run by TCRdb on the 5' RACE reads, gives a single entry per CDR3 protein. The data contain 420,000 or so distinct CDR3 sequences, less than 20% of them seen just once; the ten biggest clones take up approximately 12%. Sequenced sample: naive T cells sorted from blood. The receptors come from a man between 45 and 60 years old in good health.

This clonotype was counted many times. V usage is TRBV6-2 or TRBV6-3 and J usage is TRBJ2-2; 7 bases are a match to TRBD2. V was clipped by 4 bases and J by 7 bases; unmatched bases: 6. CDR3 length: 14 residues. Germline lookup yields CDR1 MNHEY and CDR2 SVGEGT. In DNA form, the CDR3 reads TGTGCCAGCAGTTCTTTGACTAGCCGCGGGGAGCTGTTTTTT. Protein: CASSSLTSRGELFF.

At least ten counts were recorded for this clonotype. The rearrangement joins TRBV28 to TRBJ2-1; D may be TRBD2 (6 bases). CDR3 length: 16 residues. CDR1 and CDR2 from the germline V gene are MDHEN and SYDVKM. Trimming left V 6 bases short and J 4 bases short, with 19 bases between. CDR3 sequence: CASRPSGLPGYNEQFF. CDR3 bases: TGTGCCAGCAGGCCCAGCGGGCTACCCGGGTACAATGAGCAGTTCTTC.

This clonotype was picked up many times. Written as DNA, the CDR3 is TGCAGCACCGTGCCGGCGGGACTAGAGTCTCAGTATTTT. Its protein is CSTVPAGLESQYF. J is TRBJ2-3 and V is TRBV29-1; 8 positions agree with TRBD2. The V and J ends lost 8 bases and 12 bases, in that order; junction bases with no gene match: 16. CDR3 size: 13 residues. Looked up from germline, CDR1 is SQVTM and CDR2 is ANQGSEA.

The V call is TRBV10-3, the J call TRBJ1-2; possibly TRBD1 for D (5 bases). The germline CDR1 and CDR2 sequences are ENHRY and SYGVKD. The CDR3 length is 15 residues. The V and J ends lost 3 bases and 8 bases respectively, with 19 bases between them. CDR3 sequence: CAISDPGTAGSGYTF. The CDR3 DNA sequence: TGTGCCATCAGTGATCCCGGGACGGCCGGATCGGGCTACACCTTC.

This clonotype was seen only a few times. The chain uses TRBV29-1 and TRBJ2-3; no clear D gene. The CDR3 extends over 11 amino acids. The germline V gene has CDR1 SQVTM and CDR2 ANQGSEA. The V end was cut by 3 bases, the J end by 6 bases, with 7 bases between. In DNA, the CDR3 is TGCAGCGTTGACTTTGCGGATACGCAGTATTTT. Translating it yields CSVDFADTQYF.

The chain carries TRBV7-2 and TRBJ2-3; D not resolved. The length of the CDR3 is 12 residues. The V end was cut by 4 bases, the J end by 8 bases, with 10 bases between. Germline V gene data show CDR1 as SGHTA and CDR2 as FQGNSA. The CDR3 region has the DNA TGTGCCAGCAGCTCCCTAGGCGGTACGCAGTATTTT. It yields the protein CASSSLGGTQYF.

This clonotype was found a few times. The chain employs TRBV20-1 and TRBJ1-1; 7 bases are shared with TRBD1. The germline gives CDR1 DFQATT, CDR2 SNEGSKA (reference sequence). V trimming: 1 base; J trimming: 10 bases; junction bases outside the gene matches: 0. The CDR3 covers 10 residues. DNA for the CDR3: TGCAGTGCTAGAGGACAGGGAGCTTTCTTT. Protein: CSARGQGAFF.

The rearrangement links TRBV14 to TRBJ2-1, with 11 nucleotides matching TRBD1. V lost 4 bases, J lost 7 bases, and 6 bases stayed unmatched. Germline assignment: CDR1 SGHDN and CDR2 FVKESK. The CDR3 runs to 15 residues. The DNA of the CDR3 is TGTGCCAGCAGCCTTGGACAGGGGGCTATAAATGAGCAGTTCTTC. Translating gives CASSLGQGAINEQFF.

In its sample, this clonotype was seen many times. CDR3 loop: CASQLRGKETQYF. The CDR3, as DNA: TGTGCCAGTCAGTTACGTGGGAAAGAGACCCAGTACTTC. The J gene is TRBJ2-5, the V gene TRBV6-2 or TRBV6-3; D gene uncertain. With 9 bases removed from V and 3 bases from J, the gap between germline ends came to 14 bases. Germline CDR1 is MNHEY and CDR2 is SVGEGT. CDR3 size: 13 residues.

In this sample, this clonotype turned up many times. The chain links TRBV4-2 to TRBJ2-5, with a possible D match to TRBD1 (5 bases). CDR1 is LGHNA and CDR2 is YNFKEQ in the germline V gene. Deletions cut 4 bases from V and 0 bases from J, with 9 bases between. The CDR3 has 14 residues. The CDR3 bases are TGTGCCAGCAGCCTTCAGGGTAACCAAGAGACCCAGTACTTC. Translating it yields CASSLQGNQETQYF.

The V call is TRBV19, the J call TRBJ1-5; D gene ambiguous. Per the germline V gene, CDR1 is LNHDA and CDR2 is SQIVND (reference sequence). CDR3 size: 13 residues. V lost 2 bases to trimming and J lost 1 base, with 3 bases between them. The CDR3 loop is CASSIKSNQPQHF. CDR3 DNA: TGTGCCAGTAGTATAAAAAGCAATCAGCCCCAGCATTTT.

This clonotype was recorded at least ten times. The chain is built from TRBV18 and TRBJ2-1; D may match TRBD1 or TRBD2 (5 bases each). Germline CDR1 is KGHSH and CDR2 is LQKENI. The germline V and J ends were trimmed by 0 bases and 8 bases, with 11 bases remaining between them. The CDR3 is 14 residues long. The CDR3 reads CASSPPGTPHEQFF. CDR3 sequence (DNA): TGTGCCAGCTCACCACCCGGGACCCCGCATGAGCAGTTCTTC.

This clonotype was seen repeatedly, ten times or more. This chain connects TRBV3-1 to TRBJ2-5, with D possibly being TRBD2 (5 bases). The ends were cut back, 2 bases at V and 4 bases at J, with 14 bases in the middle. In germline, CDR1 is LGHDT, CDR2 YNNKEL (reference sequence). This CDR3 has 15 amino acids. CDR3 in amino acids: CASSQRGLPGETQYF. The CDR3 coding sequence is TGTGCCAGCAGCCAAAGAGGACTCCCGGGAGAGACCCAGTACTTC.

This clonotype has just a few counts. The chain links TRBV6-1 to TRBJ2-1; 7 bases align to TRBD2. V shed 5 bases, J shed 7 bases, and the junction held 5 bases outside the gene matches. The germline V gene encodes CDR1 MNHNS and CDR2 SASEGT. This CDR3 is 13 amino acids long. CDR3 coding DNA: TGTGCCAGCAGTACCGGACTAGGTAATGAGCAGTTCTTC. Translating gives CASSTGLGNEQFF.

The chain recombines TRBV12-3 or TRBV12-4 with TRBJ2-5; unclear D gene. The CDR3 is made up of 13 amino acids. Trimming took off 6 bases at V and 3 bases at J, with 11 bases between the two ends. The CDR3 region is CASRPDWEETQYF. In DNA, the CDR3 is TGTGCCAGCAGGCCCGACTGGGAAGAGACCCAGTACTTC.

This clonotype has at least ten counts. This sequence joins TRBV20-1 and TRBJ2-2; D is unclear. Per germline, CDR1 DFQATT and CDR2 SNEGSKA (reference sequence). With 0 bases removed from V and 4 bases from J, the gap between germline ends came to 9 bases. CDR3 size: 14 residues. DNA of the CDR3: TGCAGTGCTAGAGATAATTTCGGCACCGGGGAGCTGTTTTTT. Translated, it gives CSARDNFGTGELFF.

V and J are TRBV20-1 and TRBJ2-3; 7 positions match TRBD2. Germline assignment: CDR1 DFQATT and CDR2 SNEGSKA (reference sequence). V lost 8 bases and J lost 2; bases outside the gene matches: 13. The CDR3 consists of 15 residues. The CDR3 DNA reads TGCAGTACTGGGGGGGGGGTGATCCTCACAGATACGCAGTATTTT. This sequence encodes CSTGGGVILTDTQYF.

This clonotype was picked up many times. V gene TRBV5-1 combines with J gene TRBJ2-7; TRBD1 agrees at 10 bases. Germline trimming cut 9 bases from V and 0 bases from J; bases unmatched to any gene: 6. Germline V CDR1 and CDR2: SGHRS, YFSETQ. The CDR3 runs to 14 residues. In nucleotides, the CDR3 is TGCGCCACCTCTGGACAGGGGGGCTCCTACGAGCAGTACTTC. It codes for CATSGQGGSYEQYF.

This chain joins TRBV27 and TRBJ1-4; 11 nucleotides line up with TRBD1. The CDR3 runs to 14 residues. The germline V gene encodes CDR1 MNHEY and CDR2 SMNVEV (reference sequence). V was pared by 8 bases and J by 8 bases, with 7 bases of the junction left unmatched. The CDR3 protein is CASAPGQGAEKLFF. The CDR3 bases are TGTGCCAGCGCACCAGGACAGGGGGCGGAAAAACTGTTTTTT.

The CDR3 DNA reads as TGTGCCAGCAGCCAAGATTCGGTCCAAGAGACCCAGTACTTC. Protein: CASSQDSVQETQYF. This chain uses TRBV3-1 with TRBJ2-5; D gene ambiguous. The length of the CDR3 is 14 residues. The germline gives CDR1 LGHDT, CDR2 YNNKEL (reference sequence). V lost 0 bases and J lost 1, with 6 bases in between.

This clonotype has more than one count but fewer than ten. This chain joins TRBV2 and TRBJ2-2; tentative D call: TRBD2 (5 bases). This CDR3 region has 16 residues. Germline V gives CDR1 SNHLY, CDR2 FYNNEI. Deletions cut 6 bases from V and 6 bases from J, with 20 bases between. The CDR3 protein is CASRIGGIWDPGELFF. CDR3 nucleotide sequence: TGTGCCAGCAGGATAGGAGGAATTTGGGATCCCGGGGAGCTGTTTTTT.

This clonotype has ten or more counts. The chain carries TRBV5-5 and TRBJ2-3, with D possibly being TRBD1 or TRBD2 (5 bases each). Trimming removed 3 bases from V and 0 bases from J, with 8 bases in between. The CDR3 covers 14 residues. Germline V lookup: CDR1 SGHKS, CDR2 YYEKEE (reference sequence). The CDR3 DNA follows: TGTGCCAGCAGCTGGGGGAGAAGCACAGATACGCAGTATTTT. Its protein is CASSWGRSTDTQYF.

This clonotype was detected many times. The chain combines TRBV25-1 with TRBJ2-5, with D possibly matching TRBD1 (6 bases). This CDR3 is built from 15 residues. The germline V gene has CDR1 MGHDK and CDR2 SYGVNS. Trimming shortened V by 1 base and J by 3 bases, and 12 bases separated the two germline ends. The CDR3 reads CASSESGAREETQYF. CDR3 DNA: TGTGCCAGCAGTGAATCAGGGGCCAGGGAAGAGACCCAGTACTTC.

This clonotype was detected many times. The chain employs TRBV6-1 and TRBJ2-7; TRBD1 agrees at 8 bases. There are 13 residues in the CDR3. With 6 bases clipped from V and 6 bases from J, the junction kept 7 bases outside the gene matches. Per germline, CDR1 MNHNS and CDR2 SASEGT. The CDR3 loop is CASSQADRVEQYF. DNA of the CDR3: TGTGCCAGCAGCCAAGCGGACAGGGTCGAGCAGTACTTC.